This T cell receptor (beta chain) was captured in a study of identical twins. General study results and limits: It was possible that invariant MAIT and iNKT cells partly confounded the zero-insertion analyses. Memory repertoires showed no such pattern, whereas abundant cord blood beta clonotypes carried fewer insertions.

Healthy Caucasians alone served as donors. The germline CDR1 and CDR2 sequences are SGHRS and YFSETQ. Germline trimming cut 4 bases from V and 7 bases from J; bases unmatched to any gene: 10. The CDR3 has 16 residues. On this clonotype itself: Its matching antigen is unknown.

TCRdb reprocessed the 5' RACE reads via MiXCR and lists one record per CDR3 protein. Of around 480,000 distinct CDR3 sequences in the sample, roughly an eighth were seen once. The same sample was also used in a study of yellow fever vaccine responses in identical twins.

The receptor was isolated from a woman aged 18-30 years in good health. The sequenced sample was CD4+ T cells sorted from blood. The chain employs TRBV5-1 and TRBJ2-1, with TRBD1 identical over 11 bases. The CDR3 spells CASSHPGTGGGNEQFF. CDR3 coding DNA: TGCGCCAGCAGCCACCCCGGGACAGGGGGAGGTAATGAGCAGTTCTTC.